A selection of T cell receptor beta chains follows, all from one sample in a study of CD8 T cells in Susac syndrome. One entry per CDR3 protein results from TCRdb running MiXCR on the immunoSEQ multiplex PCR reads. The sample consists of approximately 200,000 distinct CDR3 sequences, around 90% of them appearing once. The sample consisted of CD8+ T cells from PBMCs. The source is a human donor with multiple sclerosis. Each CDR3 is given with its conserved first and last residue. A D gene is named only where the DNA matches it firmly. Rows give clone size only sometimes, using once, few, many, or a class for an expanded clone.

>13|TRBJ2-7|TRBV10-2|NA|NA
TGCGCCAGCATCGACGGTTCCACCTACGAGCAGTACTTC
CASIDGSTYEQYF
>15|TRBJ2-7|TRBV28|NA|NA
TGTGCCAGCAGTTTTATACGTTCGGGGGAAGACGAGCAGTACTTC
CASSFIRSGEDEQYF
>14|TRBJ2-7|TRBV12-3/TRBV12-4|once|NA
TGTGCCAGCAGCCAGGGGAGGTATCCCTACGAGCAGTACTTC
CASSQGRYPYEQYF
>13|TRBJ1-2|TRBV13|few|NA
TGTGCCAGCAGCCCGCGAGGGTACTATGGCTACACCTTC
CASSPRGYYGYTF
>14|TRBJ2-2|TRBV13|NA|TRBD2
TGTGCCAGCGGAGCGGGGCGCCGGACCGGGGAGCTGTTTTTT
CASGAGRRTGELFF
>15|TRBJ2-5|TRBV7-6|NA|NA
TGTGCCAGCAGCTTAGCGCTAAGGGGCCAAGAGACCCAGTACTTC
CASSLALRGQETQYF
>14|TRBJ2-1|TRBV6-6|NA|NA
TGTGCCAGCAGTTACTCCCCCACCTACAATGAGCAGTTCTTC
CASSYSPTYNEQFF
>14|TRBJ2-3|TRBV7-9|once|NA
TGTGCCAGCAGCGGGGCCCTGGAACGGGATACGCAGTATTTT
CASSGALERDTQYF
>13|TRBJ2-2|TRBV30|NA|TRBD1
TGTGCCCGGACAGGGTCAGGGACCGGGGAGCTGTTTTTT
CARTGSGTGELFF
>15|TRBJ2-1|TRBV7-8|NA|TRBD2
TGTGCCAGCAGCCCTATAGCGGGATACTACAATGAGCAGTTCTTC
CASSPIAGYYNEQFF
>13|TRBJ1-1|TRBV7-9|NA|NA
TGTGCCAGCGGGGAGGGGATGAACACTGAAGCTTTCTTT
CASGEGMNTEAFF
>15|TRBJ2-1|TRBV4-1|NA|NA
TGCGCCAGCAGCCCTCTCGTGGAATCCTACAATGAGCAGTTCTTC
CASSPLVESYNEQFF
>16|TRBJ1-3|TRBV27|NA|NA
TGTGCCAGCAGTCCCGACCCCCAAGGTTCTGGAAACACCATATATTTT
CASSPDPQGSGNTIYF
>15|TRBJ1-1|TRBV5-1|NA|NA
TGCGCCAGCAGCTTGGGTCAAAGGGGGGGGACTGAAGCTTTCTTT
CASSLGQRGGTEAFF
>15|TRBJ2-1|TRBV9|NA|TRBD2
TGTGCCAGCAGCGTCGAGGGACTAGAGTACAATGAGCAGTTCTTC
CASSVEGLEYNEQFF
>14|TRBJ2-5|TRBV7-8|NA|NA
TGTGCCAGCAGCTTACAAGAGGTCCAAGAGACCCAGTACTTC
CASSLQEVQETQYF
>12|TRBJ1-1|TRBV28|NA|NA
TGTGCCAGCAGTTTAGGGACTACTGAAGCTTTCTTT
CASSLGTTEAFF
>12|TRBJ1-4|TRBV2|NA|NA
TGTGCCAGCACACGGGCGGTTGAAAAACTGTTTTTT
CASTRAVEKLFF
>15|TRBJ2-2|TRBV7-7|NA|NA
TGTGCTAGCAGCTTACAGCAGGGGAACACCGGGGAGCTGTTTTTT
CASSLQQGNTGELFF
>11|TRBJ1-1|TRBV15|NA|NA
TGTGCCACCAGCGTTAACACTGAAGTTTTCTTT
CATSVNTEVFF
>15|TRBJ1-2|TRBV7-9|NA|TRBD1
TGTGCCAGCAGCTTACCCGGGACAGGGGTCAGTGGCTACACCTTC
CASSLPGTGVSGYTF
>15|TRBJ2-2|TRBV6-6|NA|TRBD2
TGTGCCAGCGTATCAGCGGGGGGGGAAGCCGGGGAGCTGTTTTTT
CASVSAGGEAGELFF
>13|TRBJ2-7|TRBV5-6|NA|NA
TGTGCCAGCAGCGAGGGACGTTCCTACGAGCAGTACTTC
CASSEGRSYEQYF
>16|TRBJ1-1|TRBV4-3|NA|TRBD1
TGCGCCAGCAGCCAGACCCCGGGACAGGGGTTCACTGAAGCTTTCTTT
CASSQTPGQGFTEAFF
>14|TRBJ1-2|TRBV5-1|NA|NA
TGCGCCAGCAGCTTGTTAGACCGAGACTATGGCTACACCTTC
CASSLLDRDYGYTF
>14|TRBJ1-2|TRBV6-5|NA|NA
TGTGCCAGCAGTAACTCTATGACACCCGATGGCTACACCTTC
CASSNSMTPDGYTF
>14|TRBJ2-7|TRBV12-3/TRBV12-4|NA|TRBD2
TGTGCCAGCAGTTTTGGCGGGGGCTCCTACGAGCAGTACTTC
CASSFGGGSYEQYF
>14|TRBJ2-1|TRBV15|NA|NA
TGTGCCACCAGCGGCCAGGGCGGATACAATGAGCAGTTCTTC
CATSGQGGYNEQFF
>13|TRBJ1-6|TRBV19|NA|NA
TGTGCCAGTAGTCCCTGGGGTAATTCACCCCTCCACTTT
CASSPWGNSPLHF
>14|TRBJ2-7|TRBV5-6|NA|NA
TGTGCCAGCAGCTTGATTGCGGGGCCCTACGAGCAGTACTTC
CASSLIAGPYEQYF
>15|TRBJ1-2|TRBV6-5|once|NA
TGTGCCAGCAGTTACCGGGACGGCGGATGGGCTGGCTACACCTTC
CASSYRDGGWAGYTF
>16|TRBJ2-2|TRBV4-1|NA|NA
TGCGCCAGCAGCCAAGTTGCCGGGACTTACACCGGGGAGCTGTTTTTT
CASSQVAGTYTGELFF
>15|TRBJ2-1|TRBV6-1|NA|NA
TGTGCCAGCAGACAGGTGGGGAGCTCCTACAATGAGCAGTTCTTC
CASRQVGSSYNEQFF
>14|TRBJ2-5|TRBV5-6|once|NA
TGTGCCAGCAGCTTGGGACGGTTCCAAGAGACCCAGTACTTC
CASSLGRFQETQYF
>14|TRBJ2-5|TRBV25-1|NA|NA
TGTGCCAGCAGTGATATGACAGGGAGGCAGACCCAGTACTTC
CASSDMTGRQTQYF
>15|TRBJ2-3|TRBV5-4|NA|NA
TGTGCCAGCAGCTTGGGGGCTGAGGACACAGATACGCAGTATTTT
CASSLGAEDTDTQYF
>13|TRBJ2-7|TRBV29-1|once|NA
TGCAGCGTTGAAGACTCCTCCAGTGGTGGGCAGTACTTC
CSVEDSSSGGQYF
>12|TRBJ1-5|TRBV19|NA|NA
TGTGCCAGTACGGGGTTAGGTCAGCCCCAGCATTTT
CASTGLGQPQHF
>16|TRBJ2-7|TRBV5-1|once|TRBD2
TGCGCCAGCAGCTTGGAGGGCGGGGGTCCGACCTACGAGCAGTACTTC
CASSLEGGGPTYEQYF
>17|TRBJ2-7|TRBV6-2/TRBV6-3|NA|TRBD2
TGTGCCAGCAGTTACAGCCCTAGCGGGATAGGCAAGTACGAGCAGTACTTC
CASSYSPSGIGKYEQYF
>14|TRBJ2-2|TRBV9|NA|TRBD2
TGTGCCAGCAGTGATAGCGGGGGAATCGGGGAGCTGTTTTTT
CASSDSGGIGELFF
>13|TRBJ1-5|TRBV5-8|NA|NA
TGTGCCAGCAGCTTGCCCGGGACCGCACCCCAGCATTTT
CASSLPGTAPQHF
>14|TRBJ1-1|TRBV7-8|NA|NA
TGTGCCAGCAGCCCCCTGGTCAGGGGCACTGAAGCTTTCTTT
CASSPLVRGTEAFF
>12|TRBJ1-2|TRBV29-1|NA|NA
TGCAGCGTTGACAGTAACCTTTATGGCTACACCTTC
CSVDSNLYGYTF
>15|TRBJ2-7|TRBV3-1|few|NA
TGTGCCAGCAGCTCGCCAGGGGACCAGTCCTACGAGCAGTACTTC
CASSSPGDQSYEQYF
>13|TRBJ2-7|TRBV7-9|NA|NA
TGTGCCAGCAGCTTAGTAGCGTCCCGCGAGCAGTACTTC
CASSLVASREQYF
>19|TRBJ2-1|TRBV15|NA|TRBD1
TGTGCCACCAGCAGAGATGATCTTAGTTATGGGACAGGGATCAATGAGCAGTTCTTC
CATSRDDLSYGTGINEQFF
>14|TRBJ2-7|TRBV5-4|NA|NA
TGTGCCAGCAGCCCCTCAATGGGCTCCTACGAGCAGTACTTC
CASSPSMGSYEQYF
>13|TRBJ2-1|TRBV7-6|NA|NA
TGTGCCAGCAGCTTAACCACCTACAATGAGCAGTTCTTC
CASSLTTYNEQFF
>15|TRBJ1-3|TRBV4-3|NA|NA
TGCGCCAGCAGCCAAGAACGTGGAGGAGGAAACACCATATATTTT
CASSQERGGGNTIYF
>14|TRBJ1-5|TRBV27|few|NA
TGTGCCAGCAGCTCCTACAGCTTCAATCAGCCCCAGCATTTT
CASSSYSFNQPQHF
>14|TRBJ1-3|TRBV30|NA|NA
TGTGCCTGGGACGGAGGCGTCTCTGGAAACACCATATATTTT
CAWDGGVSGNTIYF
>14|TRBJ2-7|TRBV4-3|once|NA
TGCGCCAGCAGCCAAGACGGGAGCCGGGGCGAGCAGTACTTC
CASSQDGSRGEQYF